This TCR beta chain was captured by sequencing in a study of T cell repertoires in cytomegalovirus infection. Study context: It can be stated that public TCR beta signatures indicated CMV infection as well as a matching HLA type. Whole-study findings and limits: Across the ex vivo response, the dominant clonotypes were HLA-C-restricted CMV-specific TCR beta clonotypes. Pooled public TCR beta family frequency picked out CMV carriers with the relevant HLA.

The germline V and J ends were trimmed by 7 bases and 5 bases, with 15 bases remaining between them. CDR3 length: 14 residues. Per germline, CDR1 SEHNR and CDR2 FQNEAQ (reference sequence). As concerns this clonotype: Its antigen is not known.

TCRdb fed the reads into MiXCR, producing one record per CDR3 protein. The data hold a few hundred thousand distinct CDR3 sequences, with 15% to 20% observed a single time. The source is a human donor in good health (CMV status not recorded). Some clones in this sample may be carry-over from other donors' samples. The J gene is TRBJ2-1, the V gene TRBV7-9, with D possibly TRBD1 on 6 matching bases. Sequencing was carried out using PBMCs. This CDR3 is CASTRWGTNNEQFF. The CDR3 DNA reads TGTGCCAGCACCCGTTGGGGGACAAACAATGAGCAGTTCTTC.